The following is a T cell receptor beta chain sequence with its context. This sample was taken from a study of quantifying T cell responses using KT2 cells. Overall study: Reverse transcription used primers in the TCR alpha and beta constant regions. The second PCR was a qPCR stopped at a predetermined fluorescence threshold.

V gave up 4 bases and J gave up 4 bases; unmatched junction bases: 7. The CDR3 is made up of 14 amino acids. Germline V gene data show CDR1 as SGDLS and CDR2 as YYNGEE. A single-stranded UMI oligo with SP2 sequence was ligated to cDNA 3' ends. The first PCR ran about 4 cycles with an equimolar RC1.1 and RC1.2 beta primer mix. A single record per CDR3 protein comes from TCRdb applying MiXCR to the UMI-ligation and nested PCR reads. Found here are tens of thousands of distinct CDR3 sequences, about 9.9% of them singletons; the top ten hold 8% to 13%. The sequencing input was PBMCs spiked with cells of the T cell clone KT2. V gene TRBV9 combines with J gene TRBJ1-2; 7 bases are shared with TRBD1. The source of this sequence is a human donor. The CDR3 region has the DNA TGTGCCAGCAGCTCCGCAGGGGGTGTCTATGGCTACACCTTC. This encodes CASSSAGGVYGYTF. Supplemented by reference TRBV9 and TRBJ1-2, the full variable domain reads DSGVTQTPKHLITATGQRVTLRCSPRSGDLSVYWYQQSLDQGLQFLIQYYNGEERAKGNILERFSAQQFPDLHSELNLSSLELGDSALYFCASSSAGGVYGYTFGSGTRLTVV.